A single sample gave rise to the 22 T cell receptor beta chains below, sequenced in a study of shared clonotypes between healthy human individuals (dated by TCRdb to the early 2020s). The method behind the library was the immunoSEQ multiplex PCR assay. The immuneACCESS repertoire file appears here via TCRdb, limited to in-frame rearrangements. These files lack a portion of the clones; in checked studies, under half of the deficit traces to unresolved V genes, and the cause of the others is not known. Present in this sample are approximately 2.3 million clones, roughly 93% of which were seen just once. The ten largest account for 0.35% to 0.45% of the sample. Sequencing was carried out using naive CD4+ T cells from PBMCs. The sample's cell subset or site label, in plain terms: CD45RA+ positively selected. Receptors were obtained from a man aged 18 to 35 in good health. Some clones in this sample may be carry-over from other donors' samples.

The chain is built from TRBV28 and TRBJ2-5; no clear D gene. The germline V gene encodes CDR1 MDHEN and CDR2 SYDVKM. This CDR3 comprises 15 residues. The germline V and J ends were trimmed by 5 bases and 5 bases, with 18 bases remaining between them. CDR3 nucleotide sequence: TGTGCCAGCAGTGAAAACGGAGCCCTCAGGGAGACCCAGTACTTC. Residues: CASSENGALRETQYF. Supplemented by reference TRBV28 and TRBJ2-5, the full variable domain reads DVKVTQSSRYLVKRTGEKVFLECVQDMDHENMFWYRQDPGLGLRLIYFSYDVKMKEKGDIPEGYSVSREKKERFSLILESASTNQTSMYLCASSENGALRETQYFGPGTRLLVL.

Of note for this clone: The sample has other DNA sequences that encode this CDR3 too. The J gene is TRBJ1-1, the V gene TRBV6-5; 9 nucleotides match TRBD1. CDR3 length: 14 residues. Germline V gene data show CDR1 as MNHEY and CDR2 as SVGAGI. Trimming removed 5 bases from V and 3 bases from J; junction bases left unmatched: 4. Here the CDR3 DNA reads TGTGCCAGCAGTCGCGACAGGGGGTACACTGAAGCTTTCTTT. Its protein is CASSRDRGYTEAFF.

This clone appeared a single time. The chain combines TRBV2 with TRBJ2-1; D possibly corresponds to TRBD1 (5 bases). Germline V gene data show CDR1 as SNHLY and CDR2 as FYNNEI. V lost 6 bases to trimming and J lost 0 bases, with 9 bases between them. The CDR3 sequence is 14 residues long. The DNA for the CDR3 is TGTGCCAGCAGAAGACAGAGCTCCTACAATGAGCAGTTCTTC. Translation: CASRRQSSYNEQFF.

The chain is built from TRBV19 and TRBJ1-4, with D unclear. CDR1 LNHDA and CDR2 SQIVND come from the germline V gene (reference sequence). Trimming stripped 1 base from V and 2 bases from J, with 8 bases between. There are 15 residues in the CDR3. The chain's CDR3 is CASSIVGRTNEKLFF. CDR3 sequence (DNA): TGTGCCAGTAGTATAGTCGGGCGGACTAATGAAAAACTGTTTTTT.

The chain employs TRBV28 and TRBJ1-2, with TRBD1 matching over 10 bases. The germline V gene encodes CDR1 MDHEN and CDR2 SYDVKM. The length of the CDR3 is 15 residues. V trimming: 5 bases; J trimming: 5 bases; junction bases outside the gene matches: 8. The CDR3 DNA reads as TGTGCCAGCAGTCGGGACAGGGGTAGGACTTATGGCTACACCTTC. It specifies CASSRDRGRTYGYTF.

CDR3 residues: CASSLEGRGLNTEAFF. CDR3 sequence (DNA): TGCGCCAGCAGCTTGGAGGGCAGGGGTTTGAACACTGAAGCTTTCTTT. This sequence joins TRBV5-1 and TRBJ1-1; a weak D match, TRBD1 (6 bases). The germline V and J ends were trimmed by 0 bases and 0 bases, with 12 bases remaining between them. The CDR3 spans 16 residues. The V gene's germline CDR1 is SGHRS and CDR2 YFSETQ.

The V call is TRBV27, the J call TRBJ2-7; no definite D call. This CDR3 contains 15 residues. Trimming removed 7 bases from V and 5 bases from J, with 21 bases in between. CDR1 and CDR2 (germline): MNHEY, SMNVEV (reference sequence). The CDR3 here is CASNQLRRISHEQYF. CDR3 coding DNA: TGTGCCAGCAACCAGTTACGCAGGATTTCCCACGAGCAGTACTTC.

This clone was found a few times. This chain links TRBV6-6 with TRBJ1-5; D perhaps matches TRBD1 (6 bases). Germline CDR1 reads MNHNY; CDR2 reads SVGAGI (reference sequence). The V and J ends lost 4 bases and 6 bases respectively, with 10 bases between them. The CDR3 is 13 residues long. The CDR3: CASSSSGAQPQHF. CDR3 coding DNA: TGTGCCAGCAGTTCATCAGGGGCTCAGCCCCAGCATTTT.

This clone showed up just once. In DNA form, the CDR3 reads TGTGCCAGCAGCCCTCGACAGGGAAAATATCAGCCCCAGCATTTT. This codes for CASSPRQGKYQPQHF. The chain is built from TRBV2 and TRBJ1-5, with 7 bases fitting TRBD1. CDR1 SNHLY and CDR2 FYNNEI come from the germline V gene. Unmatched junction bases numbered 10, after V lost 6 bases and J lost 5 bases. The CDR3 extends over 15 amino acids.

The chain has TRBV6-5 and TRBJ2-1, with D possibly matching TRBD2 (7 bases). Trimming removed 7 bases from V and 8 bases from J, with 21 bases in between. CDR1 and CDR2 from the germline V gene are MNHEY and SVGAGI. The CDR3 runs 15 residues. The CDR3 protein is CASMGGRDTWHEQFF. The CDR3 DNA follows: TGTGCCAGCATGGGGGGGCGGGACACTTGGCATGAGCAGTTCTTC.

The J gene is TRBJ1-1, the V gene TRBV5-1; 7 positions agree with TRBD1. The CDR3 is 16 amino acids. The J segment lost 2 bases and the V segment lost 4 bases, leaving 11 bases of the junction unmatched. Germline CDR1 and CDR2: SGHRS and YFSETQ. The DNA for the CDR3 is TGCGCCAGCAGCACCGCCGGGACAGACTATAACACTGAAGCTTTCTTT. Amino acids: CASSTAGTDYNTEAFF. Looking up the rest from reference TRBV5-1 and TRBJ1-1 gives the full variable domain: KAGVTQTPRYLIKTRGQQVTLSCSPISGHRSVSWYQQTPGQGLQFLFEYFSETQRNKGNFPGRFSGRQFSNSRSEMNVSTLELGDSALYLCASSTAGTDYNTEAFFGQGTRLTVV.

The chain joins TRBV11-2 to TRBJ1-4, with D possibly being TRBD1 (5 bases). CDR1 and CDR2 from the germline V gene are SGHAT and FQNNGV. Deletions cut 1 base from V and 5 bases from J, with 11 bases between. The CDR3 is 15 residues long. In nucleotides, the CDR3 is TGTGCCAGCAGCTTAGGGACATCAGAAAATGAAAAACTGTTTTTT. Amino acid sequence: CASSLGTSENEKLFF. The full variable domain, with the rest looked up from reference TRBV11-2 and TRBJ1-4, is EAGVAQSPRYKIIEKRQSVAFWCNPISGHATLYWYQQILGQGPKLLIQFQNNGVVDDSQLPKDRFSAERLKGVDSTLKIQPAKLEDSAVYLCASSLGTSENEKLFFGSGTQLSVL.

The J gene is TRBJ2-5, the V gene TRBV5-6; the D is unclear. Germline lookup yields CDR1 SGHDT and CDR2 YYEEEE. This CDR3 has 12 amino acids. V shed 4 bases and J shed 5 bases, with 9 bases lying between them. The CDR3 here is CASSVRVETQYF. CDR3 in DNA: TGTGCCAGCAGCGTCCGCGTGGAGACCCAGTACTTC. The full variable domain, rest sourced from reference TRBV5-6 and TRBJ2-5, is DAGVTQSPTHLIKTRGQQVTLRCSPKSGHDTVSWYQQALGQGPQFIFQYYEEEERQRGNFPDRFSGHQFPNYSSELNVNALLLGDSALYLCASSVRVETQYFGPGTRLLVL.

Comment on this clone: At one boundary the junction diverges from the germline segment, which might be a read error. The sample contains more than one DNA sequence encoding this CDR3. V is TRBV28 and J is TRBJ1-5; perhaps TRBD1 as D (6 bases). The V gene's germline CDR1 is MDHEN and CDR2 SYDVKM. The CDR3 sequence is 18 residues long. CDR3 in DNA: TGCGCCAGCAGCTTCGACAGGAGGAGTAGGATGAGCAATCAGCCCCAGCATTTT. The encoded protein is CASSFDRRSRMSNQPQHF.

The chain combines TRBV5-1 with TRBJ2-2; 11 positions match TRBD2. Trimming took 0 bases from V and 5 from J; bases not matched to a gene: 9. CDR1 is SGHRS, CDR2 YFSETQ, per germline. The CDR3 runs to 18 residues. The CDR3: CASSLGTSGRTVTGELFF. In DNA form, the CDR3 reads TGCGCCAGCAGCTTGGGGACTAGCGGGCGGACGGTGACCGGGGAGCTGTTTTTT.

Concerning this clone: This sample includes further DNA sequences coding for the same CDR3. The chain joins TRBV5-1 to TRBJ1-1; tentative D call: TRBD1 (5 bases). The CDR3 is made up of 13 amino acids. CDR1 and CDR2 from the germline V gene are SGHRS and YFSETQ. V gave up 6 bases and J gave up 0 bases, with 9 bases separating them. This CDR3 reads CASTGTVNTEAFF. DNA for the CDR3: TGCGCCAGCACCGGGACGGTGAACACTGAAGCTTTCTTT.

This chain joins TRBV6-5 and TRBJ1-2; D unclear. From germline, CDR1 is MNHEY and CDR2 SVGAGI. This CDR3 spans 14 amino acids. The V end was cut by 6 bases, the J end by 4 bases, with 15 bases between. As DNA, the CDR3 is TGTGCCAGCAGCCCCATCGGCCGGAGCTATGGCTACACCTTC. Translated, it gives CASSPIGRSYGYTF.

This chain's CDR3 is CASKGLAAGELFF. In nucleotides, the CDR3 is TGTGCCAGCAAAGGACTAGCGGCCGGGGAGCTGTTTTTT. The V and J genes are TRBV2 and TRBJ2-2, with 10 bases fitting TRBD2. CDR1 is SNHLY, CDR2 FYNNEI, per germline. The V gene end was trimmed by 7 bases and the J gene end by 6 bases; junction bases not matched to a gene: 2. The CDR3 runs 13 residues.

In this sample, this clone turned up once. The CDR3 coding sequence is TGTGCCAGCAGTGAACCTAGCGGCCCGAGCGGGGATACGCAGTATTTT. Protein: CASSEPSGPSGDTQYF. The chain uses TRBV28 and TRBJ2-3; 7 bases align to TRBD2. Germline V gives CDR1 MDHEN, CDR2 SYDVKM. This CDR3 contains 16 residues. The junction had 14 bases not matched to a gene; V was cut back by 5 bases and J by 6 bases.

Comment on this clone: The same CDR3 also results from other DNA sequences found in this sample. The chain has TRBV9 and TRBJ2-3; the D call may be TRBD1 or TRBD2 (5 bases each). The germline V and J ends were trimmed by 0 bases and 4 bases, with 9 bases remaining between them. The CDR3 has 14 amino acids. In germline, CDR1 is SGDLS, CDR2 YYNGEE. In DNA, the CDR3 is TGTGCCAGCAGCGTAGGGGGGTCGGCAGATACGCAGTATTTT. Translation gives CASSVGGSADTQYF.

The chain links TRBV14 to TRBJ2-7, with D perhaps TRBD1 or TRBD2 (6 bases each). Looked up from germline, CDR1 is SGHDN and CDR2 is FVKESK. The CDR3 is 15 amino acids. V lost 1 base to trimming and J lost 2 bases, with 12 bases between them. The CDR3 DNA follows: TGTGCCAGCAGCCAAGTAAGGGGGGCTCCCTACGAGCAGTACTTC. This sequence encodes CASSQVRGAPYEQYF.

The chain employs TRBV7-8 and TRBJ2-1; TRBD2 matches at 9 bases. This CDR3 is built from 18 residues. Unmatched junction bases numbered 14, after V lost 2 bases and J lost 6 bases. CDR1 is SGHVS and CDR2 is FQNEAQ in the germline V gene. The CDR3: CASSLRDAGLARVNEQFF. CDR3 nucleotides: TGTGCCAGCAGCTTAAGAGACGCGGGACTAGCTCGGGTCAATGAGCAGTTCTTC.